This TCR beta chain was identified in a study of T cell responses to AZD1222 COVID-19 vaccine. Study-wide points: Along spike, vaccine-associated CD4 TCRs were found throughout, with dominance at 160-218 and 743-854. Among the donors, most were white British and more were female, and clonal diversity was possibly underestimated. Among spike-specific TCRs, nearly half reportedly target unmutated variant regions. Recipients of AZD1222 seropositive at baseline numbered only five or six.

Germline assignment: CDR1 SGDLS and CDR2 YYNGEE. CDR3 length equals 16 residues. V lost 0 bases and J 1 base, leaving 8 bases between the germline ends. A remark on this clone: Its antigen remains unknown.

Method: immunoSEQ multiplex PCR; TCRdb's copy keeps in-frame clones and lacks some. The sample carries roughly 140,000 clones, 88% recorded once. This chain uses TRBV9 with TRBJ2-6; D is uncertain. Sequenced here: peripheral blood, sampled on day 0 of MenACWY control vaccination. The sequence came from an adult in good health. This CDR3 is CASSVGRWSGANVLTF. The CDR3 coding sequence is TGTGCCAGCAGCGTAGGTCGGTGGTCTGGGGCCAACGTCCTGACTTTC.